This T cell receptor beta chain came from a study of T cell changes during pregnancy in multiple sclerosis. The CDR3 has 15 amino acids. J was trimmed by 6 bases and V by 4 bases; bases with no gene match: 12. Germline CDR1 LNHDA, CDR2 SQIVND (reference sequence). Assay used: immunoSEQ multiplex PCR; TCRdb lists only in-frame clones, some missing. The data contain 55,000 or so clones, more than 80% of them singletons. Sequenced material: CD4+ T cells from peripheral blood mononuclear cells, taken in the first trimester of pregnancy. The chain uses TRBV19 and TRBJ2-7; 7 nucleotides line up with TRBD1. The sequence derives from a female donor with multiple sclerosis, enrolled in a pregnancy study. CDR3 protein: CASSTLGTAASEQYF. The CDR3 nucleotides read TGTGCCAGTAGTACCCTCGGGACAGCGGCAAGCGAGCAGTACTTC. Together with reference TRBV19 and TRBJ2-7, the CDR3 gives the full variable domain: DGGITQSPKYLFRKEGQNVTLSCEQNLNHDAMYWYRQDPGQGLRLIYYSQIVNDFQKGDIAEGYSVSREKKESFPLTVTSAQKNPTAFYLCASSTLGTAASEQYFGPGTRLTVT.